The entry below describes one T cell receptor (beta chain). Its antigen is currently unknown. The CDR3 goes on 3 residues after the read ends, and that part is filled in from the germline J gene. J gave up 5 bases and V 0 bases, and 7 bases lay outside the gene matches. CDR1 and CDR2 (germline): SGHNT, YYREEE (reference sequence). The length of the CDR3 is 15 residues. The data originate from a study of T cell clonality in common variable immunodeficiency. General study results and limits: Compared with controls, CVID subjects had fewer shared TCRbeta clones. Reportedly, TCR beta sequences from common variable immunodeficiency showed fewer deletions and N-nucleotide insertions.

Equal genomic DNA amounts from CVID and control samples were sequenced. Only in-frame clones appear in the TCRdb table, and some are missing; sequencing was by immunoSEQ multiplex PCR. The repertoire shows fewer than 55,000 clones, none seen only once; the top ten take about 2%. Most patients and controls had Caucasian heritage. The chain links TRBV5-4 to TRBJ2-7, with 8 bases matching TRBD1. The sequence was obtained from a person between 18 and 75 years old in good health. The specimen was peripheral blood mononuclear cells. This CDR3 reads CASSLGGQVYHEQYF. CDR3 bases read: TGTGCCAGCAGCTTGGGGGGACAGGTGTACCACGAG.